Listed below are T cell receptor beta chains from one sample, sequenced in a study of monozygotic twins with inflammatory bowel disease. TCRdb re-called the 5' RACE reads; one entry per CDR3 protein, DNA not given. Its clone listing holds tens of thousands of distinct CDR3 sequences. Source material: blood. All receptors come from a human donor with ulcerative colitis or Crohn's disease, or a healthy co-twin of an affected twin (not recorded which). Each CDR3 is given with its conserved first and last residue.

v_gene	j_gene	CDR3aa
TRBV7-2	TRBJ2-5	CASSLNNGGETQYF
TRBV5-1	TRBJ2-3	CASSLDQRDTQYF
TRBV7-2	TRBJ2-1	CASGASNEQFF
TRBV5-1	TRBJ1-1	CASRGPKNTEAFF
TRBV7-9	TRBJ1-1	CASSKGQPNTEAFF
TRBV29-1	TRBJ2-7	CSVEEISEQYF
TRBV19	TRBJ2-1	CASSTGGRDRGGDEQFF
TRBV18	TRBJ2-2	CASSPPIGGTGELFF
TRBV11-1	TRBJ1-5	CASSLGPERNQPQHF
TRBV5-1	TRBJ1-2	CASSLVMADVGGYTF
TRBV20-1	TRBJ2-7	CSARGVDAEQYF
TRBV15	TRBJ2-4	CATSIEQGRRDIQYF
TRBV7-6	TRBJ2-3	CASSILAASTDTQYF
TRBV20-1	TRBJ2-3	CSARASRTSGGVKNTDTQYF
TRBV25-1	TRBJ1-5	CASSENRGDTKPQHF
TRBV6-1	TRBJ1-1	CASSLGHSNTEAFF
TRBV12-3/TRBV12-4	TRBJ2-3	CASSSRRGDTQYF
TRBV29-1	TRBJ1-1	CSVSGTLNTEAFF
TRBV18	TRBJ2-2	CASSLARGNTNTGELFF
TRBV2	TRBJ2-7	CASKGGTGVWSYEQYF
TRBV6-5	TRBJ1-2	CASSYPTTGFSNYGYTF
TRBV7-8	TRBJ1-5	CASSLERYKRAMGQPQHF
TRBV20-1	TRBJ1-6	CSALVERQGNSPLHF
TRBV11-2	TRBJ2-5	CASSLVPGYQETQYF
TRBV12-3/TRBV12-4	TRBJ2-7	CASSLAREDYEQYF
TRBV7-8	TRBJ1-6	CASSLAWVRYNSPLHF
TRBV20-1	TRBJ1-1	CSARDHTRDTEAFF
TRBV20-1	TRBJ1-5	CSAQQYRDQPQHF
TRBV5-1	TRBJ1-1	CASSLEVGGQSLEAFF
TRBV9	TRBJ1-1	CASSTPRDTAFF
TRBV7-9	TRBJ1-2	CASSFPTVGNGYTF
TRBV20-1	TRBJ2-2	CSAPPRTGITGELFF
TRBV5-1	TRBJ1-2	CASSLGDLGYGYTF
TRBV20-1	TRBJ2-2	CSARGHLTGELFF
TRBV5-1	TRBJ2-7	CASSLGRYPYEQYF
TRBV5-1	TRBJ2-2	CASSLAGVGFGELFF
TRBV5-6	TRBJ1-1	CASSLAPRDSPFF
TRBV9	TRBJ1-6	CASSVDEVSPLHF
TRBV19	TRBJ1-4	CASKRGGPTNEKLFF
TRBV7-9	TRBJ1-2	CASTRDDGFYYGYTF
TRBV19	TRBJ1-2	CASSIEGRGGYTF
TRBV5-1	TRBJ2-5	CASSLGILAAAQETQYF
TRBV29-1	TRBJ2-3	CSVRRGVGTDTQYF
TRBV10-3	TRBJ2-5	CAISSTSGGAETQYF
TRBV6-5	TRBJ2-5	CASSYEGPEETQYF
TRBV7-7	TRBJ2-1	CASRSTGSSYNEQFF
TRBV20-1	TRBJ2-2	CSARDLRGRNTGELFF